Following are 30 T cell receptor beta chains from one sample sequenced in a study of identical twins (dated by TCRdb to 2015 to 2016). The method was 5' RACE. The sequencer was an Illumina HiSeq 2000. Using fastp trimming at Q25 and MiXCR clonotype assembly, TCRdb reanalyzed the public sequencing data and kept in-frame beta chains. Here each entry gathers all rows of one CDR3 protein and keeps the most common genes and DNA. The sample yields roughly 470,000 distinct CDR3 sequences; more than 13% were counted once. In total, the top ten clones hold approximately 0.98% of the sample. This sample also appeared in a second study, on yellow fever vaccine responses in identical twins.

Sequences were obtained from CD4+ T cells sorted from blood. The receptor source for this set is a woman younger than 30 in good health.

J is TRBJ2-7 and V is TRBV20-1; the D gene is possibly TRBD1 (6 bases). Germline V gene sequence: CDR1 DFQATT, CDR2 SNEGSKA (reference sequence). The CDR3 consists of 14 residues. Trimming pared 1 base from V and 5 bases from J, leaving 15 bases between. This CDR3 reads CSARVRGPLDEQYF. For the CDR3, the DNA is TGCAGTGCTAGAGTCAGGGGCCCCCTCGACGAGCAGTACTTC.

This clonotype was counted many times. As DNA, the CDR3 is TGCGCCAGCAGCTTCGGGGTAGACACTGAAGCTTTCTTT. This sequence encodes CASSFGVDTEAFF. V usage is TRBV5-1 and J usage is TRBJ1-1; D gene unclear. The germline CDR1 and CDR2 sequences are SGHRS and YFSETQ. V was pared by 2 bases and J by 3 bases, with 8 bases between. CDR3 length: 13 residues.

This clonotype has a count of ten or more. An end of the junction differs from the germline gene, which may be a read error. The chain links TRBV5-1 to TRBJ2-5; 7 nucleotides align to TRBD1. The CDR3 sequence is 13 residues long. Germline CDR1 and CDR2: SGHRS and YFSETQ. The CDR3, as DNA: TGTGCCAGCAGTTTAGGGGGCGGAGAGACCCAGTACTTC. Translation gives CASSLGGGETQYF. Together with reference TRBV5-1 and TRBJ2-5, the CDR3 gives the full variable domain: KAGVTQTPRYLIKTRGQQVTLSCSPISGHRSVSWYQQTPGQGLQFLFEYFSETQRNKGNFPGRFSGRQFSNSRSEMNVSTLELGDSALYLCASSLGGGETQYFGPGTRLLVL.

This clonotype turned up a few times. The genes are TRBV4-3 and TRBJ2-3; D is perhaps TRBD2 (6 bases). V lost 5 bases to trimming and J lost 5 bases, with 20 bases between them. CDR3 size: 16 residues. Per the germline V gene, CDR1 is LGHNA and CDR2 is YSLEER. CDR3 region: CASSAESPGSRDTQYF. The CDR3 DNA reads as TGCGCCAGCAGCGCCGAATCCCCCGGGAGTCGAGATACGCAGTATTTT.

The table lists this clonotype with many counts. The gene calls are TRBV4-2 and TRBJ2-3; 10 nucleotides agree with TRBD2. In germline, CDR1 is LGHNA, CDR2 YNFKEQ. The CDR3 contains 17 residues. Losses at the gene ends were 0 bases for V and 4 bases for J; bases not matched to a gene: 7. In DNA form, the CDR3 reads TGTGCCAGCAGCCAAGATCTACTAGCGGGGAGTCCAGATACGCAGTATTTT. This translates into CASSQDLLAGSPDTQYF.

The sample holds a few counts of this clonotype. This chain links TRBV15 with TRBJ1-4; D is possibly TRBD1 (5 bases). Germline V gene data show CDR1 as LNHNV and CDR2 as YYDKDF (reference sequence). The CDR3 is 16 amino acids. The ends were cut back, 3 bases at V and 3 bases at J, with 14 bases in the middle. The CDR3 nucleotides read TGTGCCACCAGCAGTAACCCAGGGCTTCCTAATGAAAAACTGTTTTTT. It encodes CATSSNPGLPNEKLFF.

The chain has TRBV7-9 and TRBJ2-1, with 8 positions matching TRBD2. Germline trimming cut 1 base from V and 0 bases from J; bases unmatched to any gene: 5. This CDR3 is 17 amino acids long. Germline V gene data show CDR1 as SEHNR and CDR2 as FQNEAQ (reference sequence). CDR3 sequence: CASSLEGGGSSYNEQFF. CDR3 coding DNA: TGTGCCAGCAGCTTAGAAGGCGGGGGGAGCTCCTACAATGAGCAGTTCTTC.

The J gene is TRBJ2-7, the V gene TRBV7-9; no clear D gene. The V end lost 5 bases, the J end lost 4 bases, and 15 bases lay between the germline ends. The CDR3 runs 14 residues. Germline CDR1 and CDR2: SEHNR and FQNEAQ (reference sequence). The CDR3 DNA follows: TGTGCCAGCAGCACGTTGACCAATCCATACGAGCAGTACTTC. Translating gives CASSTLTNPYEQYF.

V gene TRBV7-9 combines with J gene TRBJ2-3; 8 nucleotides line up with TRBD2. From germline, CDR1 is SEHNR and CDR2 FQNEAQ (reference sequence). Trimming at V came to 5 bases and at J to 4 bases, leaving 11 bases not matched to a gene. The CDR3 totals 16 residues. The CDR3 region is CASSTLTSVASDTQYF. The CDR3 bases are TGTGCCAGCAGCACCTTGACTAGCGTGGCCTCAGATACGCAGTATTTT.

This clonotype was counted between two and nine times. The chain couples TRBV18 to TRBJ2-1; 7 positions match TRBD1. V was pared by 1 base and J by 11 bases, with 5 bases of the junction left unmatched. Germline CDR1 KGHSH, CDR2 LQKENI. This CDR3 contains 13 residues. The CDR3 spells CASSPLDRSKQFF. Here the CDR3 DNA reads TGTGCCAGCTCACCACTGGACAGGAGTAAGCAGTTCTTC.

In its sample, this clonotype was seen a few times. The rearrangement uses TRBV12-3 or TRBV12-4 and TRBJ2-2; D tentatively reads TRBD1 or TRBD2 (5 bases each). Trimming left V 4 bases short and J 1 base short, with 22 bases between. This CDR3 has 19 residues. The CDR3 DNA reads as TGTGCCAGCAGTTACCGGGACGACCTTCGCCCACTGAACACCGGGGAGCTGTTTTTT. This translates into CASSYRDDLRPLNTGELFF.

This clonotype appeared many times. This chain links TRBV7-2 with TRBJ2-2; the match to TRBD2 covers 7 bases. V dropped 1 base and J dropped 0; count of bases not matched to a gene: 2. Per germline, CDR1 SGHTA and CDR2 FQGNSA. CDR3 length equals 16 residues. The CDR3 sequence: CASSLGGGPNTGELFF. CDR3 nucleotides: TGTGCCAGCAGCTTAGGGGGAGGGCCGAACACCGGGGAGCTGTTTTTT. Together with reference TRBV7-2 and TRBJ2-2, the CDR3 gives the full variable domain: GAGVSQSPSNKVTEKGKDVELRCDPISGHTALYWYRQSLGQGLEFLIYFQGNSAPDKSGLPSDRFSAERTGGSVSTLTIQRTQQEDSAVYLCASSLGGGPNTGELFFGEGSRLTVL.

There are a few counts of this clonotype. The rearrangement links TRBV4-3 to TRBJ2-1; 10 bases agree with TRBD1. J was trimmed by 6 bases and V by 2 bases; bases with no gene match: 7. There are 16 residues in the CDR3. Germline CDR1 and CDR2: LGHNA and YSLEER. As DNA, the CDR3 is TGCGCCAGCAGCCAAAAACCGGGACAGGGGTTCAATGAGCAGTTCTTC. Protein sequence: CASSQKPGQGFNEQFF.

The chain recombines TRBV7-3 with TRBJ2-5, with 8 bases fitting TRBD2. The V and J ends lost 2 bases and 1 base, in that order; junction bases with no gene match: 9. Germline V gives CDR1 SGHTA, CDR2 FQGTGA. The CDR3 contains 17 residues. In DNA form, the CDR3 reads TGTGCCAGCAGCTTAGAATTTTCGGGGGGGATCCAAGAGACCCAGTACTTC. This sequence encodes CASSLEFSGGIQETQYF. Filled out from reference TRBV7-3 and TRBJ2-5, the complete variable domain reads GAGVSQTPSNKVTEKGKYVELRCDPISGHTALYWYRQSLGQGPEFLIYFQGTGAADDSGLPNDRFFAVRPEGSVSTLKIQRTERGDSAVYLCASSLEFSGGIQETQYFGPGTRLLVL.

The rearrangement uses TRBV5-1 and TRBJ2-3; D is unresolved. This CDR3 spans 16 amino acids. The germline CDR1 and CDR2 sequences are SGHRS and YFSETQ. V gave up 0 bases and J gave up 1 base, with 12 bases separating them. The CDR3 protein is CASSLADRSGTDTQYF. The CDR3 DNA is TGCGCCAGCAGCTTGGCCGATCGGTCGGGCACAGATACGCAGTATTTT.

This sequence joins TRBV18 and TRBJ2-7, with D possibly TRBD1 on 5 matching bases. V was cut by 2 bases and J by 0 bases, with 11 bases left in between. The CDR3 contains 15 residues. Germline assignment: CDR1 KGHSH and CDR2 LQKENI. The DNA for the CDR3 is TGTGCCAGCTCACCAGACAGTGCTAGCTCCTACGAGCAGTACTTC. Translated, it gives CASSPDSASSYEQYF.

The J gene is TRBJ2-1, the V gene TRBV20-1, with TRBD2 identical over 11 bases. Germline V gene sequence: CDR1 DFQATT, CDR2 SNEGSKA (reference sequence). This CDR3 region has 19 residues. V was clipped by 1 base and J by 3 bases; unmatched bases: 14. CDR3 in DNA: TGCAGTGCTAGAGCGATAATTGGGACTAGCGGAATTCACTACAATGAGCAGTTCTTC. Protein: CSARAIIGTSGIHYNEQFF.

J is TRBJ2-7 and V is TRBV6-2 or TRBV6-3, with D tentatively TRBD1 (6 bases). From germline, CDR1 is MNHEY and CDR2 SVGEGT. CDR3 length equals 13 residues. V was shortened by 6 bases and J by 2 bases, with 11 bases between the two germline ends. This chain's CDR3 is CASRNGQPYEQYF. CDR3 nucleotides: TGTGCCAGCAGGAATGGACAGCCCTACGAGCAGTACTTC.

The chain is built from TRBV7-9 and TRBJ2-1; 7 bases align to TRBD2. Trimming cost V 3 bases and J 7 bases; bases outside gene matches: 9. The germline gives CDR1 SEHNR, CDR2 FQNEAQ (reference sequence). This CDR3 contains 15 residues. Written as DNA, the CDR3 is TGTGCCAGCAGCTTCCCGGGCGGTAGCGGGAATGAGCAGTTCTTC. Its translation: CASSFPGGSGNEQFF. The full variable domain, its missing parts supplied by reference TRBV7-9 and TRBJ2-1, is DTGVSQNPRHKITKRGQNVTFRCDPISEHNRLYWYRQTLGQGPEFLTYFQNEAQLEKSRLLSDRFSAERPKGSFSTLEIQRTEQGDSAMYLCASSFPGGSGNEQFFGPGTRLTVL.

This rearrangement joins TRBV12-5 to TRBJ2-2; 10 bases align to TRBD1. The CDR3 is 15 amino acids. V was clipped by 6 bases and J by 7 bases; unmatched bases: 8. Looked up from germline, CDR1 is LGHNT and CDR2 is FRNRAP. The CDR3 loop is CASGQTGGEGGELFF. The CDR3 DNA is TGTGCTAGTGGCCAGACAGGGGGCGAAGGCGGGGAGCTGTTTTTT.

V usage is TRBV6-1 and J usage is TRBJ1-3; D unclear. Trimming stripped 6 bases from V and 4 bases from J, with 10 bases between. Germline-derived CDR1 and CDR2 are MNHNS and SASEGT. CDR3 length: 13 amino acids. The CDR3 nucleotides are TGTGCCAGCAGCCCAGTCCGCGGAAACACCATATATTTT. Protein product: CASSPVRGNTIYF.

The V and J genes are TRBV20-1 and TRBJ2-1, with D possibly being TRBD2 (7 bases). CDR3 length equals 13 residues. V lost 4 bases and J lost 6, with 13 bases in between. CDR1 DFQATT and CDR2 SNEGSKA come from the germline V gene (reference sequence). As DNA, the CDR3 is TGCAGTGCTACCGGTCGGGGGGCCAATGAGCAGTTCTTC. Translating gives CSATGRGANEQFF.

The V and J genes are TRBV30 and TRBJ2-1, with 10 bases lining up with TRBD2. V was clipped by 8 bases and J by 8 bases; unmatched bases: 6. This CDR3 has 12 amino acids. Germline lookup yields CDR1 GTSNPN and CDR2 SVGIG (reference sequence). Here the CDR3 reads CAQSGRADEQFF. CDR3 DNA sequence: TGTGCCCAGAGCGGGAGGGCCGATGAGCAGTTCTTC.

The V and J genes are TRBV27 and TRBJ1-5; D call uncertain. This CDR3 is built from 13 residues. Germline V gives CDR1 MNHEY, CDR2 SMNVEV (reference sequence). Trimming removed 10 bases from V and 3 bases from J, with 13 bases in between. CDR3 sequence reads: CATGRSINQPQHF. The CDR3 DNA reads as TGTGCCACCGGACGGAGCATCAATCAGCCCCAGCATTTT.

The chain recombines TRBV5-1 with TRBJ1-2; 8 bases fit TRBD1. The CDR3 spans 15 residues. The germline V gene has CDR1 SGHRS and CDR2 YFSETQ. The ends lost 3 bases at V and 0 bases at J; junction bases unmatched: 4. CDR3 DNA: TGCGCCAGCAGCTCCGGGACAGGAGCTAACTATGGCTACACCTTC. Encoded protein: CASSSGTGANYGYTF.

DNA for the CDR3: TGTGCCAGCAGCCCCCGGGACTCACACCGGATACCCTACAATGAGCAGTTCTTC. This translates into CASSPRDSHRIPYNEQFF. The chain joins TRBV11-2 to TRBJ2-1, with D perhaps matching TRBD2 (6 bases). CDR3 length: 18 amino acids. Trimming took off 5 bases at V and 2 bases at J, with 22 bases between the two ends. The germline CDR1 and CDR2 sequences are SGHAT and FQNNGV.

The sample holds many counts of this clonotype. The chain recombines TRBV7-9 with TRBJ2-7; D is uncertain. V was pared by 4 bases and J by 2 bases, with 9 bases between. This CDR3 is built from 13 residues. The germline gives CDR1 SEHNR, CDR2 FQNEAQ (reference sequence). CDR3 bases: TGTGCCAGCAGCTCGGCGGAAACCTACGAGCAGTACTTC. It is translated as CASSSAETYEQYF.

This chain links TRBV29-1 with TRBJ2-1, with D possibly matching TRBD1 (6 bases). This CDR3 contains 12 residues. Per the germline V gene, CDR1 is SQVTM and CDR2 is ANQGSEA. V was cut by 7 bases and J by 5 bases, with 12 bases left in between. CDR3 sequence reads: CSAQGPHNEQFF. In nucleotides, the CDR3 is TGCAGCGCCCAGGGGCCCCACAATGAGCAGTTCTTC.

This clonotype was seen a handful of times. The V and J genes are TRBV5-1 and TRBJ2-7; 7 nucleotides align to TRBD1. This CDR3 is 14 amino acids long. J gave up 3 bases and V 4 bases, and 7 bases lay outside the gene matches. CDR1 is SGHRS and CDR2 is YFSETQ in the germline V gene. This CDR3 reads CASSDDRVVYEQYF. Here the CDR3 DNA reads TGCGCCAGCAGCGACGACAGGGTTGTCTACGAGCAGTACTTC.

This clonotype was observed a handful of times. The rearrangement links TRBV29-1 to TRBJ2-2, with TRBD2 matching over 9 bases. Germline V gene lookup returns CDR1 SQVTM and CDR2 ANQGSEA. V dropped 5 bases and J dropped 3; count of bases not matched to a gene: 7. This CDR3 has 15 residues. This CDR3 reads CSVSGGRADTGELFF. The CDR3 DNA follows: TGCAGCGTTTCTGGCGGGAGGGCCGACACCGGGGAGCTGTTTTTT.